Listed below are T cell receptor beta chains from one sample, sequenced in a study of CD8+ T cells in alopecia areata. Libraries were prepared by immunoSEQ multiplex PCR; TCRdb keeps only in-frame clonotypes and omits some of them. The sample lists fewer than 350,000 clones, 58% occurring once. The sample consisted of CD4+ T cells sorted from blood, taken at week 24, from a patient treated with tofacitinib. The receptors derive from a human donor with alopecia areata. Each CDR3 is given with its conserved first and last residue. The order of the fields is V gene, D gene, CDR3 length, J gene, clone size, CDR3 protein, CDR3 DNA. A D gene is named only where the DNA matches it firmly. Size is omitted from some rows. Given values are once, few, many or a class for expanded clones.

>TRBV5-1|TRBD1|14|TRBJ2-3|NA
CASSLRDRSDTQYF
TGCGCCAGCAGCTTACGGGACAGGTCGGATACGCAGTATTTT
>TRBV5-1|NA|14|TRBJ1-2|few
CASSLVGDGDGYTF
TGCGCCAGCAGCTTGGTTGGGGATGGGGACGGCTACACCTTC
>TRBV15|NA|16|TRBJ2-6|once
CATSRDRSSGANVLTF
TGTGCCACCAGCAGAGATAGATCCTCTGGGGCCAACGTCCTGACTTTC
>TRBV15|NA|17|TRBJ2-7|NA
CATSLNKGTGRSYEQYF
TGTGCCACCAGCCTGAACAAGGGAACGGGGCGTTCCTACGAGCAGTACTTC
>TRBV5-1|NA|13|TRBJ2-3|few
CASNNQGSDTQYF
TGCGCCAGCAACAATCAGGGATCAGATACGCAGTATTTT
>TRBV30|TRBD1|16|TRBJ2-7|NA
CAWSVGARGPVNEQYF
TGTGCCTGGAGTGTAGGGGCCAGGGGGCCGGTAAACGAGCAGTACTTC
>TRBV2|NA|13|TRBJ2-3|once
CASRGTQTDTQYF
TGTGCCAGCAGGGGGACTCAAACCGATACGCAGTATTTT
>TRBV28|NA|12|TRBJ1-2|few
CASSSDSYGYTF
TGTGCCAGCAGTTCCGACAGTTATGGCTACACCTTC
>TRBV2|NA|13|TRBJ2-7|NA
CASRVESSYEQYF
TGTGCCAGCAGGGTAGAAAGCTCCTACGAGCAGTACTTC
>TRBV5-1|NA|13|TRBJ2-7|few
CASSLGRSYEQYF
TGCGCCAGCAGCTTGGGTAGATCCTACGAGCAGTACTTC
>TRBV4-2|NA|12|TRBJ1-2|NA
CASYSFNYGYTF
TGTGCCTCCTACAGCTTTAACTATGGCTACACCTTC
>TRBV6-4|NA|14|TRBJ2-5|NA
CASSSQANSQTQYF
TGTGCCAGCAGTAGTCAGGCAAACTCACAGACCCAGTACTTC
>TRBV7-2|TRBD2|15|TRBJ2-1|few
CASSSAGTSYNEQFF
TGTGCCAGCAGCTCGGCCGGGACTAGCTACAATGAGCAGTTCTTC
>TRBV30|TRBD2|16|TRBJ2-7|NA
CAWSVSTGLGLYEQYF
TGTGCCTGGAGCGTGTCAACGGGACTAGGGCTTTACGAGCAGTACTTC
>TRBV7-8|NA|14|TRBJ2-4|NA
CASSLEAGKNIQYF
TGTGCCAGCAGCTTAGAAGCGGGTAAAAACATTCAGTACTTC
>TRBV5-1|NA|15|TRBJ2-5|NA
CASSSSGTSQETQYF
TGCGCCAGCAGCTCCTCCGGGACATCTCAAGAGACCCAGTACTTC
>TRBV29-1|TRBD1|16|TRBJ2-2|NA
CSVGLGYRGTTGELFF
TGCAGCGTTGGTCTAGGTTACAGGGGAACTACCGGGGAGCTGTTTTTT
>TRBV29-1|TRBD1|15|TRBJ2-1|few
CSAAVGTGVQNEQFF
TGCAGCGCAGCGGTGGGGACAGGGGTACAAAATGAGCAGTTCTTC
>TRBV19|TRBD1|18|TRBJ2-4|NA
CASSPGQTKSLAKNIQYF
TGTGCCAGTAGCCCGGGACAGACAAAATCCCTAGCCAAAAACATTCAGTACTTC
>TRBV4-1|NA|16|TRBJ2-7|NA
CASSQEPTGYSYEQYF
TGCGCCAGCAGCCAAGAGCCGACAGGTTACTCCTACGAGCAGTACTTC
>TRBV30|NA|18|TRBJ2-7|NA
CAWSLTGAGARPRVRQYF
TGTGCCTGGAGTCTTACCGGGGCAGGGGCTCGCCCTAGGGTGCGGCAGTACTTC
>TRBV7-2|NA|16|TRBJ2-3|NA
CASSTRGALSTDTQYF
TGTGCCAGCAGCACCCGGGGGGCCCTGAGCACAGATACGCAGTATTTT
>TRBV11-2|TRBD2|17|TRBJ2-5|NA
CASSLGSGLAAGETQYF
TGTGCCAGCAGCTTAGGATCCGGACTAGCGGCTGGGGAGACCCAGTACTTC
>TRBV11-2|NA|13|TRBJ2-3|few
CASSLLSSDTQYF
TGTGCCAGCAGCTTACTCTCTTCAGATACGCAGTATTTT
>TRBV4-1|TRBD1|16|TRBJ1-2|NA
CASSDTPGQGAGYYTF
TGCGCCAGCAGCGACACCCCGGGACAGGGAGCCGGTTACTACACCTTC
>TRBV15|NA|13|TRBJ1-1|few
CATSRAWDTEAFF
TGTGCCACCAGCAGAGCCTGGGACACTGAAGCTTTCTTT
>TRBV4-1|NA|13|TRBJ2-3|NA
CASSQAGVGTQYF
TGCGCCAGCAGCCAAGCTGGGGTTGGTACGCAGTATTTT